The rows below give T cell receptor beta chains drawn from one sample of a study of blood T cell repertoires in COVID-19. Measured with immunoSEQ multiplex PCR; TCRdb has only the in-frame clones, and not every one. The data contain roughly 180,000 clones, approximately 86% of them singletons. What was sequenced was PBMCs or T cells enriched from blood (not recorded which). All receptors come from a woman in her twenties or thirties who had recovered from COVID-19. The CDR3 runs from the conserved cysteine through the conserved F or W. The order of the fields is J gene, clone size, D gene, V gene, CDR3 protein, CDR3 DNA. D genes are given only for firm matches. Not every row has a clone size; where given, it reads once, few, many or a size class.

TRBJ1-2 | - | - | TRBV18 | CASSGAVTDGYTF | TGTGCCAGCTCAGGGGCGGTAACGGATGGCTACACCTTC
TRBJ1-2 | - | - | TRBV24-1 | CATSDSDFYGYTF | TGTGCCACCAGTGATTCCGACTTTTATGGCTACACCTTC
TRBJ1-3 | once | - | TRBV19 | CASSIDGSSGNTIYF | TGTGCCAGTAGTATAGACGGGTCCTCTGGAAACACCATATATTTT
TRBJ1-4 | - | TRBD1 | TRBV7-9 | CASSYGQGAREKLFF | TGTGCCAGCAGCTATGGACAGGGGGCGCGTGAAAAACTGTTTTTT
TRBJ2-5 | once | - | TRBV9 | CASSASPRETQYF | TGTGCCAGCAGCGCCTCCCCCAGGGAGACCCAGTACTTC
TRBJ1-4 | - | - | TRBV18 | CASSPGQGGSNEKLFF | TGTGCCAGCTCACCGGGGCAGGGCGGCTCCAATGAAAAACTGTTTTTT
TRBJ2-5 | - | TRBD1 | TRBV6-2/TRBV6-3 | CASSYPPGQQETQYF | TGTGCCAGCAGTTACCCTCCGGGACAGCAAGAGACCCAGTACTTC
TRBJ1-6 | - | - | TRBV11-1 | CASSPRQDSPLHF | TGTGCCAGCAGCCCACGCCAGGATTCACCCCTCCACTTT
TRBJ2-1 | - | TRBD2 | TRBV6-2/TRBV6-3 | CASSPRRRLAGGNLYNEQFF | TGTGCCAGCAGCCCCAGGCGGAGACTAGCGGGAGGGAACCTTTACAATGAGCAGTTCTTC
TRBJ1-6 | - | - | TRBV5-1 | CASSLSSYNSPLHF | TGCGCCAGCAGCCTTAGCTCCTATAATTCACCCCTCCACTTT
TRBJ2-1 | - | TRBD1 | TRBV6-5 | CASEAGTGIYNEQFF | TGTGCCAGTGAAGCCGGGACAGGGATCTACAATGAGCAGTTCTTC
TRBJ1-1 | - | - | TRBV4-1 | CASSQATLNTEAFF | TGCGCCAGCAGCCAAGCTACGCTGAACACTGAAGCTTTCTTT
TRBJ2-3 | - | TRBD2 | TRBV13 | CASSFGEGTQYF | TGTGCCAGCAGTTTCGGGGAGGGTACGCAGTATTTT
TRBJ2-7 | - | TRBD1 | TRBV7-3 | CASSSGQAFSYEQYF | TGTGCCAGCAGCTCCGGACAGGCATTCTCCTACGAGCAGTACTTC
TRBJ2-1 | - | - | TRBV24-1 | CATSRRDAPYNEQFF | TGTGCCACCAGTAGGCGGGACGCACCCTACAATGAGCAGTTCTTC
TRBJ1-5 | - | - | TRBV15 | CATSRGGQPQHF | TGTGCCACCAGCAGAGGCGGGCAGCCCCAGCATTTT
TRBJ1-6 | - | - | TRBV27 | CASSLLRGSLHF | TGTGCCAGCAGTCTCCTGAGGGGGTCCCTCCACTTT
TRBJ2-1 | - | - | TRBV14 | CASSQLGAGAFF | TGTGCCAGCAGCCAATTGGGGGCAGGCGCGTTCTTC
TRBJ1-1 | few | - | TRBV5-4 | CASSLGSRGTEAFF | TGTGCCAGCAGCTTGGGGAGCAGGGGAACTGAAGCTTTCTTT
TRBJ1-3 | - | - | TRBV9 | CASSVDEGNTIYF | TGTGCCAGCAGCGTAGATGAGGGAAACACCATATATTTT
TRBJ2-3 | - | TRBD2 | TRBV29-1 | CSAYSGGAVTQYF | TGCAGCGCTTATAGCGGGGGGGCCGTTACGCAGTATTTT
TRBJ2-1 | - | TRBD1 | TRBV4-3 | CASSQVLDRELHNEQFF | TGCGCCAGCAGCCAAGTCCTGGACAGGGAACTCCACAATGAGCAGTTCTTC
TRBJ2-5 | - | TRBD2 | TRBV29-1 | CSVTSGSYQETQYF | TGCAGCGTAACTAGCGGGAGCTACCAAGAGACCCAGTACTTC
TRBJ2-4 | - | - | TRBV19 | CASSIDLERSFGNIQYF | TGTGCCAGTAGTATAGACTTGGAGCGATCTTTCGGAAACATTCAGTACTTC
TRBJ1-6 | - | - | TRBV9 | CASSPFGSSVDSPLHF | TGTGCCAGCAGCCCCTTTGGGAGTTCGGTGGATTCACCCCTCCACTTT
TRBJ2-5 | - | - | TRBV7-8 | CASSVLETQYF | TGTGCCAGCAGCGTCTTAGAGACCCAGTACTTC
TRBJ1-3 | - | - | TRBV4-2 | CASSQDSFPISGGVNTIYF | TGTGCCAGCAGCCAAGATAGCTTCCCGATATCGGGGGGCGTAAACACCATATATTTT
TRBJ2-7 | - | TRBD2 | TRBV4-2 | CASSQDDPQRELDEQYF | TGTGCCAGCAGCCAAGACGACCCACAGCGGGAGCTCGACGAGCAGTACTTC
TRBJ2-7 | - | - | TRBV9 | CASSVGGDHSYEQYF | TGTGCCAGCAGCGTAGGGGGGGACCACTCCTACGAGCAGTACTTC
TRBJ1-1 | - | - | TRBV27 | CASRPGLMNTEAFF | TGTGCCAGCCGACCGGGACTTATGAACACTGAAGCTTTCTTT
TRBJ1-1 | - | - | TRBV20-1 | CRWGRNTEAFF | TGCAGGTGGGGCAGGAACACTGAAGCTTTCTTT
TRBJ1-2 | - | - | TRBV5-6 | CASSLVLYGYTF | TGTGCCAGCAGCTTGGTTCTCTATGGCTACACCTTC
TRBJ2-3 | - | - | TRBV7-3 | CASSLGGVSTDTQYF | TGTGCCAGCAGCTTGGGGGGAGTAAGCACAGATACGCAGTATTTT
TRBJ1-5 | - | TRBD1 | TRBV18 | CASSAGQGENQPQHF | TGTGCCAGCTCAGCGGGACAGGGGGAAAATCAGCCCCAGCATTTT
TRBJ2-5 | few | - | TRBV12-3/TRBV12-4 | CASSFPGAETQYF | TGTGCCAGCAGTTTTCCAGGGGCGGAGACCCAGTACTTC
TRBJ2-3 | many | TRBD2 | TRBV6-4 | CASSDSHGGGSDTQYF | TGTGCCAGCAGTGACTCGCACGGGGGGGGATCAGATACGCAGTATTTT
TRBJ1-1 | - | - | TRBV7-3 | CASSPSDMNTEAFF | TGTGCCAGCAGCCCCTCGGACATGAACACTGAAGCTTTCTTT
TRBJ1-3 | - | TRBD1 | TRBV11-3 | CASSPQGEGPGNTIYF | TGTGCCAGCAGCCCTCAGGGGGAAGGCCCTGGAAACACCATATATTTT
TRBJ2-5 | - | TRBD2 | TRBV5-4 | CASRLAGAETQYF | TGTGCCAGCAGACTAGCGGGAGCGGAGACCCAGTACTTC
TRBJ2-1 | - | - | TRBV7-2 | CASSLAGTSSYNEQFF | TGTGCCAGCAGCTTAGCTGGGACAAGCTCCTACAATGAGCAGTTCTTC
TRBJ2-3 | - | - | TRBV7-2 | CASSLSDTQYF | TGTGCCAGCAGCTTATCGGATACGCAGTATTTT
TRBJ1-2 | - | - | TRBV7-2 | CASSVRRGGDYGYTF | TGTGCCAGCAGCGTAAGACGCGGGGGAGACTATGGCTACACCTTC
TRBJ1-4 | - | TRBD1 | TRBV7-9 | CASSRQDRVSNEKLFF | TGTGCCAGCAGCCGCCAGGACAGGGTCAGTAATGAAAAACTGTTTTTT
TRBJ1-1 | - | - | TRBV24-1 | CATSGWGEAFF | TGTGCCACCAGTGGGTGGGGCGAAGCTTTCTTT
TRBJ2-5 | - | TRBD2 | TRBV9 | CASSVEPGREAGQETQYF | TGTGCCAGCAGCGTAGAACCCGGTCGGGAGGCGGGTCAAGAGACCCAGTACTTC
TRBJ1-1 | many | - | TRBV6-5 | CASSYGGSTEAFF | TGTGCCAGCAGTTACGGGGGGTCCACTGAAGCTTTCTTT
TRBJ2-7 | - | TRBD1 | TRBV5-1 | CASSFGTVYEQYF | TGCGCCAGCAGCTTCGGGACAGTATACGAGCAGTACTTC
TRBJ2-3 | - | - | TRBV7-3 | CASSEAPSTDTQYF | TGTGCCAGCAGCGAGGCCCCAAGCACAGATACGCAGTATTTT
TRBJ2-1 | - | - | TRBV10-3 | CAISDPESLYNEQFF | TGTGCCATCAGTGACCCCGAGAGCCTCTACAATGAGCAGTTCTTC
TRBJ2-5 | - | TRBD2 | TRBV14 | CASSQDTFAGLAGVRETQYF | TGTGCCAGCAGCCAAGATACCTTTGCCGGACTAGCGGGAGTAAGAGAGACCCAGTACTTC
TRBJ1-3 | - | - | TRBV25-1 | CASSEYNRGGNTIYF | TGTGCCAGCAGTGAATATAACCGAGGAGGAAACACCATATATTTT
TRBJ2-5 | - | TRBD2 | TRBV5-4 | CASSLSAGGPQETQYF | TGTGCCAGCAGCTTATCAGCGGGGGGGCCTCAAGAGACCCAGTACTTC
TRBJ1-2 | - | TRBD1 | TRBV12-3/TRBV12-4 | CASRRDSSYGYTF | TGTGCCAGCAGACGGGACAGTAGCTATGGCTACACCTTC
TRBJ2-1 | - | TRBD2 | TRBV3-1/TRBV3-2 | CASSPLQLAGFTIF | TGTGCCAGCAGCCCTCTACAACTAGCGGGGTTTACCATCTTC